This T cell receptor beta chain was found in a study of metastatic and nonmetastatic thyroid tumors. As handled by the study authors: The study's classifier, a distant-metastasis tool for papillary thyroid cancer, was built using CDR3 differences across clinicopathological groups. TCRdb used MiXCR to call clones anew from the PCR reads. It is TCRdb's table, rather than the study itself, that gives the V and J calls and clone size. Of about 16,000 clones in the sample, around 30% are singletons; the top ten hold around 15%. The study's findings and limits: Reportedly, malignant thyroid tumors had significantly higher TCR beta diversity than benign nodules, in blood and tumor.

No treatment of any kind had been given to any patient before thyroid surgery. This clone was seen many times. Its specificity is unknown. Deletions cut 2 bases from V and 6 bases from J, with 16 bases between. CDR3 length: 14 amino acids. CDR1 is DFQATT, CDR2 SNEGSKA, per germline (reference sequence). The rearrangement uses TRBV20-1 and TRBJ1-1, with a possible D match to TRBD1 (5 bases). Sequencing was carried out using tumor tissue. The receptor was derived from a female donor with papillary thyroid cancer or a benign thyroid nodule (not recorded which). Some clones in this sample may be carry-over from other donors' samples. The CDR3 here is CSARSQGGAAEAFF. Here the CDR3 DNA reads TGCAGTGCTAGATCCCAGGGAGGGGCCGCTGAAGCTTTCTTT.